The text below deals with one TCR beta chain. This sample stems from a study of blood T cell repertoires in COVID-19. Study context: The United States, Italy and Spain provided the acute and convalescent COVID-19 samples. The analysed material was cDNA or gDNA that came from T cells, B-cell-depleted T cells, or PBMCs.

Germline V CDR1 and CDR2: SGHKS, YYEKEE (reference sequence). This CDR3 contains 16 residues. The V and J ends lost 4 bases and 0 bases respectively, with 14 bases between them. Per the authors' pipeline: From reference gene primer amplification, estimates of nucleated cell counts were derived. TCRdb's table, derived via immunoSEQ multiplex PCR, lists solely in-frame clones and lacks some. D and trimming were read from the DNA, whereas the V and J calls and clone size are those reported in that table. The profile covers roughly 25,000 clones, with 75% to 90% appearing a single time and about 7.6% taken by the ten largest.

The sequenced sample was peripheral blood. The TCR was taken from a human donor in a cohort sampled during active COVID-19. The rearrangement joins TRBV5-5 to TRBJ2-1, with D maybe TRBD2 (5 bases). CDR3 nucleotides: TGTGCCAGCAGCCCCAGCTTGGGAGTCTCCTACAATGAGCAGTTCTTC. Translated: CASSPSLGVSYNEQFF.